Reported below is one T cell receptor (beta chain). Its antigen is undetermined. The data are from a study of T cell responses to AZD1222 COVID-19 vaccine. The assay was immunoSEQ multiplex PCR, and TCRdb's table has in-frame clones only and misses some. The profile covers 150,000 to 180,000 clones, with more than 90% appearing a single time and approximately 17% taken by the ten largest. Regarding the study as a whole: Clonal diversity was possibly underestimated, and the donors were mostly white British, with more females.

Germline CDR1 reads SGHTA; CDR2 reads FQGTGA. CDR3 size: 13 residues. Trimming took off 2 bases at V and 3 bases at J, with 7 bases between the two ends. Sequencing used peripheral blood, obtained on day 0 of AZD1222 vaccination. This TCR was recovered from an adult in good health. The chain links TRBV7-3 to TRBJ1-2; possible D gene TRBD1, 6 bases. The CDR3 DNA is TGTGCCAGCAGCTTATCAGGGGACTATGGCTACACCTTC. It translates to CASSLSGDYGYTF.